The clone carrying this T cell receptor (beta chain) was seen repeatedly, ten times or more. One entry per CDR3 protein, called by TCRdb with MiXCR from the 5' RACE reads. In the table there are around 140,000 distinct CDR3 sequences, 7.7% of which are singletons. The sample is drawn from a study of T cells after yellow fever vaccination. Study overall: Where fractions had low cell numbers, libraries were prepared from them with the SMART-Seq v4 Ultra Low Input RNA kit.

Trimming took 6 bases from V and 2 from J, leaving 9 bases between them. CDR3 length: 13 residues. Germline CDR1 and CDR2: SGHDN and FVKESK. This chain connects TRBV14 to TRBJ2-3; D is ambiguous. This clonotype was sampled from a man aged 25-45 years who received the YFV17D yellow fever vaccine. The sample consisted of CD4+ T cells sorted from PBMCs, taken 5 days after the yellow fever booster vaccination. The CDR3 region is CASSFTHTDTQYF. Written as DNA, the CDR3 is TGTGCCAGCAGTTTTACCCACACAGATACGCAGTATTTT.